These 30 T cell receptor beta chains were sequenced from one sample in a study of cytomegalovirus exposure and HLA in healthy donors. With 60 Vbeta and 13 Jbeta primers, the PCR was carried out. The repertoire was sequenced with immunoSEQ multiplex PCR; TCRdb's copy has only in-frame clones and lacks some. The sample includes some 180,000 clones, over 65% of them seen just once. Sequencing was carried out using PBMCs. Source of these receptors: a man aged 18 to 29 in good health and CMV-seronegative.

This clone appeared a single time. CDR3 nucleotide sequence: TGCAGTGCTAGAGTATCTAGTGGCTACACCTTC. Translation: CSARVSSGYTF. This chain links TRBV20-1 with TRBJ1-2; no firm D call. CDR3 length equals 11 residues. Germline V gives CDR1 DFQATT, CDR2 SNEGSKA (reference sequence). V was clipped by 1 base and J by 7 bases, with 7 bases between them.

The V gene is TRBV19, the J gene TRBJ2-7; perhaps TRBD2 as D (6 bases). The V and J ends lost 7 bases and 3 bases respectively, with 13 bases between them. The germline gives CDR1 LNHDA, CDR2 SQIVND (reference sequence). The CDR3 spans 13 residues. CDR3 residues: CASNFLEGYEQYF. CDR3 nucleotides: TGTGCCAGTAATTTCCTGGAGGGCTACGAGCAGTACTTC. The variable domain in full, with the rest retrieved from reference TRBV19 and TRBJ2-7, is DGGITQSPKYLFRKEGQNVTLSCEQNLNHDAMYWYRQDPGQGLRLIYYSQIVNDFQKGDIAEGYSVSREKKESFPLTVTSAQKNPTAFYLCASNFLEGYEQYFGPGTRLTVT.

The chain carries TRBV6-5 and TRBJ2-7; 14 bases map to TRBD2. CDR1 is MNHEY and CDR2 is SVGAGI in the germline V gene. V lost 5 bases to trimming and J lost 6 bases; unmatched junction nucleotides: 3. This CDR3 is 14 amino acids long. CDR3 protein: CASSRGLAGGEQYF. The DNA of the CDR3 is TGTGCCAGCAGTCGAGGACTAGCGGGGGGCGAGCAGTACTTC.

CDR3 DNA sequence: TGTGCCAGCAGTGATCCGACAGGGGATAACTATGGCTACACCTTC. Translated, it gives CASSDPTGDNYGYTF. The genes are TRBV6-6 and TRBJ1-2, with 8 positions matching TRBD1. Germline lookup yields CDR1 MNHNY and CDR2 SVGAGI (reference sequence). V lost 5 bases to trimming and J lost 1 base; unmatched junction nucleotides: 6. The CDR3 spans 15 residues.

J is TRBJ2-3 and V is TRBV15; 7 bases map to TRBD1. V lost 3 bases to trimming and J lost 4 bases; unmatched junction nucleotides: 7. This CDR3 comprises 15 residues. The germline CDR1 and CDR2 sequences are LNHNV and YYDKDF (reference sequence). The DNA for the CDR3 is TGTGCCACCAGCAGGGCCGGGACAGAGGCAGATACGCAGTATTTT. This codes for CATSRAGTEADTQYF.

The sample holds one count of this clone. The CDR3 reads CASSEAPQVSSGAKNIQYF. The CDR3 DNA is TGTGCCAGCAGTGAAGCCCCGCAGGTCTCTAGCGGAGCCAAAAACATTCAGTACTTC. The chain carries TRBV6-1 and TRBJ2-4; TRBD2 matches 7 bases. Trimming took 0 bases from V and 0 from J; bases not matched to a gene: 11. CDR1 and CDR2 (germline): MNHNS, SASEGT. This CDR3 is 19 amino acids long.

The rearrangement links TRBV9 to TRBJ2-3, with no clear D. The germline V gene encodes CDR1 SGDLS and CDR2 YYNGEE. This CDR3 has 13 amino acids. V gave up 0 bases and J gave up 3 bases, with 5 bases separating them. Here the CDR3 DNA reads TGTGCCAGCAGCGTAGGCCTAACAGATACGCAGTATTTT. It encodes CASSVGLTDTQYF.

This clone appeared a few times. The chain recombines TRBV27 with TRBJ1-2; 9 nucleotides align to TRBD1. This CDR3 spans 14 amino acids. Germline V gene sequence: CDR1 MNHEY, CDR2 SMNVEV (reference sequence). V gave up 4 bases and J gave up 8 bases; unmatched junction bases: 8. This CDR3 is CASSSGQGFLGYTF. Written as DNA, the CDR3 is TGTGCCAGCAGTTCGGGACAGGGCTTTCTCGGCTACACCTTC.

This chain links TRBV9 with TRBJ2-1, with D possibly matching TRBD2 (5 bases). Per germline, CDR1 SGDLS and CDR2 YYNGEE. V gave up 0 bases and J gave up 4 bases, with 11 bases separating them. The CDR3 covers 15 residues. The CDR3 coding sequence is TGTGCCAGCAGCGTAGCAGCGGAGCGTTACAATGAGCAGTTCTTC. Residues: CASSVAAERYNEQFF.

The chain employs TRBV13 and TRBJ2-1; unclear D gene. V was shortened by 0 bases and J by 6 bases, with 9 bases between the two germline ends. Germline V gives CDR1 PRHDT, CDR2 FYEKMQ (reference sequence). The CDR3 totals 14 residues. CDR3 region: CASSLGTGSNEQFF. As DNA, the CDR3 is TGTGCCAGCAGCTTAGGAACTGGTTCCAATGAGCAGTTCTTC.

This clone was observed once. The rearrangement uses TRBV10-3 and TRBJ2-3; 12 bases fit TRBD2. Germline V gives CDR1 ENHRY, CDR2 SYGVKD. The CDR3 has 17 residues. V shed 0 bases and J 6 bases; nucleotides not matched to a gene: 7. The CDR3 DNA reads TGTGCCATCAGTGAGTCGAAGACTAGCGGGAGCGGGGATACGCAGTATTTT. It codes for CAISESKTSGSGDTQYF.

The chain uses TRBV29-1 and TRBJ1-2; D gene ambiguous. The CDR3 sequence is 17 residues long. The germline V and J ends were trimmed by 2 bases and 0 bases, with 19 bases remaining between them. Germline loops: CDR1 SQVTM, CDR2 ANQGSEA. CDR3 residues: CSVEKVRPARANYGYTF. The CDR3 nucleotides read TGCAGCGTTGAAAAGGTCAGGCCTGCAAGAGCTAACTATGGCTACACCTTC. Full variable domain (rest looked up from reference TRBV29-1 and TRBJ1-2): SAVISQKPSRDICQRGTSLTIQCQVDSQVTMMFWYRQQPGQSLTLIATANQGSEATYESGFVIDKFPISRPNLTFSTLTVSNMSPEDSSIYLCSVEKVRPARANYGYTFGSGTRLTVV.

The genes are TRBV18 and TRBJ1-2, with 10 bases matching TRBD1. In germline, CDR1 is KGHSH, CDR2 LQKENI. This CDR3 contains 15 residues. After removal of 3 bases from V and 6 bases from J, the junction contained 7 bases not matched to a gene. CDR3 sequence reads: CASSPLSGTGDGYTF. CDR3 bases: TGTGCCAGCTCACCCCTATCCGGGACAGGGGATGGCTACACCTTC.

Details on this clone: This specimen includes other DNA sequences encoding the same CDR3. V usage is TRBV7-9 and J usage is TRBJ1-1; D not resolved. The CDR3 runs to 11 residues. Germline CDR1 SEHNR, CDR2 FQNEAQ (reference sequence). V lost 5 bases to trimming and J lost 4 bases, with 5 bases between them. The DNA of the CDR3 is TGTGCCAGCAGCCGGGGCACTGAAGCTTTCTTT. Protein: CASSRGTEAFF.

This clone was counted between two and nine times. For the CDR3, the DNA is TGTGCCAGCGGACTCGTTGGAACCGGGGAGCTGTTTTTT. Its translation is CASGLVGTGELFF. The genes are TRBV19 and TRBJ2-2; TRBD2 might be the D (5 bases). The CDR3 sequence is 13 residues long. V lost 9 bases, J lost 5 bases, and 13 bases lay in between. CDR1 is LNHDA, CDR2 SQIVND, per germline (reference sequence).

This clone came up once. The chain has TRBV6-5 and TRBJ1-2, with 11 positions matching TRBD1. The CDR3 sequence is 13 residues long. Germline loops: CDR1 MNHEY, CDR2 SVGAGI. After removal of 7 bases from V and 8 bases from J, the junction contained 6 bases not matched to a gene. The CDR3 spells CASKTDRGQGYTF. The CDR3 DNA is TGTGCCAGCAAAACGGACAGGGGGCAGGGCTACACCTTC.

The chain joins TRBV7-2 to TRBJ2-5, with 7 bases that match TRBD1. Germline CDR1 reads SGHTA; CDR2 reads FQGNSA. Unmatched junction bases numbered 15, after V lost 6 bases and J lost 5 bases. This CDR3 contains 16 residues. The CDR3 DNA is TGTGCCAGCAGGGATCCTGGGACAGCCAGTAGGGAGACCCAGTACTTC. This sequence encodes CASRDPGTASRETQYF.

The CDR3 coding sequence is TGTGCCAGCAGCGGGGGTAGGCCCGGGACAGGGTTCGAGCAGTACTTC. Its translation is CASSGGRPGTGFEQYF. The V call is TRBV27, the J call TRBJ2-7; 9 nucleotides align to TRBD1. J was trimmed by 6 bases and V by 6 bases; bases with no gene match: 15. The CDR3 length is 16 residues. CDR1 MNHEY and CDR2 SMNVEV come from the germline V gene (reference sequence).

The chain uses TRBV7-2 and TRBJ2-1, with 11 nucleotides matching TRBD2. CDR3 size: 16 residues. Germline CDR1 SGHTA, CDR2 FQGNSA. V gave up 1 base and J gave up 3 bases; unmatched junction bases: 2. CDR3 nucleotide sequence: TGTGCCAGCAGCTTAGGGGGACTAGCGGACTACAATGAGCAGTTCTTC. Translating it yields CASSLGGLADYNEQFF.

There are a few counts of this clone. The CDR3 bases are TGTGCCAGCAGGCCCGTTCAGGTTTCGTATGGCTACACCTTC. Its translation is CASRPVQVSYGYTF. This chain connects TRBV6-1 to TRBJ1-2, with unresolved D. Germline CDR1 reads MNHNS; CDR2 reads SASEGT. The germline V and J ends were trimmed by 6 bases and 5 bases, with 16 bases remaining between them. The CDR3 length is 14 residues.

This rearrangement joins TRBV11-3 to TRBJ1-2; D is perhaps TRBD1 (6 bases). V gave up 5 bases and J gave up 4 bases, with 14 bases separating them. From germline, CDR1 is SGHNT and CDR2 YENEEA. The CDR3 is made up of 14 amino acids. The CDR3 sequence is CASSPADRPYGYTF. The CDR3 DNA is TGTGCCAGCAGCCCAGCGGACAGACCCTATGGCTACACCTTC.

Comments on this clone: The junction differs from germline at one of its ends, possibly a read error. J is TRBJ2-5 and V is TRBV7-9; 10 bases align to TRBD1. This CDR3 has 16 amino acids. Germline V gene sequence: CDR1 SEHNR, CDR2 FQNEAQ (reference sequence). The CDR3 region has the DNA TGTTCCAGCAGCGAGACGACAGGGGGCGCGGGGGAGACCCAGTACTTC. Translating gives CSSSETTGGAGETQYF.

This clone has more than one count but fewer than ten. This rearrangement joins TRBV2 to TRBJ2-5; possible D gene TRBD1, 6 bases. The CDR3 covers 12 residues. V lost 6 bases and J lost 5, with 10 bases in between. Per germline, CDR1 SNHLY and CDR2 FYNNEI. The CDR3 loop is CASRQGWETQYF. Written as DNA, the CDR3 is TGTGCCAGCAGACAGGGTTGGGAGACCCAGTACTTC.

The chain links TRBV5-4 to TRBJ2-3, with a possible D match to TRBD2 (5 bases). V was trimmed by 5 bases and J by 0 bases, leaving 19 bases between them. The CDR3 extends over 17 amino acids. Germline CDR1 SGHNT, CDR2 YYREEE (reference sequence). CDR3 bases: TGTGCCAGCAGTCCGGATATGGACTCGACTAGCACAGATACGCAGTATTTT. Translation gives CASSPDMDSTSTDTQYF.

The rearrangement links TRBV19 to TRBJ2-1; 7 nucleotides align to TRBD1. Germline-derived CDR1 and CDR2 are LNHDA and SQIVND (reference sequence). The CDR3 is 15 amino acids. The ends lost 6 bases at V and 10 bases at J; junction bases unmatched: 15. The CDR3 loop reads CASSDRASGLFEQFF. CDR3 in DNA: TGTGCCAGTAGCGACAGGGCTAGTGGGTTGTTCGAGCAGTTCTTC.

This rearrangement joins TRBV27 to TRBJ2-7; 7 nucleotides align to TRBD2. Germline V gene data show CDR1 as MNHEY and CDR2 as SMNVEV (reference sequence). This CDR3 spans 13 amino acids. J gave up 3 bases and V 5 bases, and 4 bases lay outside the gene matches. The CDR3 sequence is CASSARTSYEQYF. In nucleotides, the CDR3 is TGTGCCAGCAGTGCCAGGACTAGCTACGAGCAGTACTTC.

The V and J genes are TRBV15 and TRBJ2-7, with D perhaps TRBD2 (5 bases). The germline V and J ends were trimmed by 9 bases and 2 bases, with 23 bases remaining between them. The CDR3 spans 16 residues. Germline assignment: CDR1 LNHNV and CDR2 YYDKDF (reference sequence). CDR3 coding DNA: TGTGCCACTCTCCTCGAGGGCAAAATATCAGCCTACGAGCAGTACTTC. Its translation: CATLLEGKISAYEQYF.

The chain links TRBV6-5 to TRBJ2-1, with 10 bases aligning to TRBD2. With V trimmed by 3 bases and J by 6 bases, 2 bases remained unmatched. The CDR3 sequence is 14 residues long. Germline V lookup: CDR1 MNHEY, CDR2 SVGAGI. The CDR3 nucleotides read TGTGCCAGCAGTTATATAGCGGGAGGCAATGAGCAGTTCTTC. This translates into CASSYIAGGNEQFF.

This chain uses TRBV2 with TRBJ2-7, with D hard to call. With 2 bases removed from V and 0 bases from J, the gap between germline ends came to 8 bases. Germline loops: CDR1 SNHLY, CDR2 FYNNEI. This CDR3 comprises 14 residues. CDR3 sequence: CASSEQSVSYEQYF. CDR3 DNA: TGTGCCAGCAGTGAACAGTCAGTCTCCTACGAGCAGTACTTC.

V and J are TRBV10-3 and TRBJ1-2, with D unclear. The CDR3 consists of 15 residues. Trimming removed 0 bases from V and 3 bases from J, with 11 bases in between. CDR1 and CDR2 (germline): ENHRY, SYGVKD. The CDR3 nucleotides are TGTGCCATCAGTGAGTCCCCGGGAAGGTACTATGGCTACACCTTC. Its protein product is CAISESPGRYYGYTF.